The entry that follows covers one TCR beta chain sequence. This receptor's antigen is unknown. It has no much larger one-base neighbor in the sample; base qualities were not kept. High-throughput TCR beta sequencing profiled peripheral blood CD8+ and CD4+ T cells from healthy donors, Susac syndrome patients and multiple sclerosis patients. Multiple sclerosis controls were treatment-naive patients with stable or active relapsing-remitting disease fulfilling revised McDonald criteria. Bulk CD8+ and CD4+ T cells were purified by magnetic negative isolation, whereas CD8+ TEMRA cells were enriched by FACS. Blood was drawn into EDTA tubes, processed within 24 hours, and PBMCs were isolated by density gradient centrifugation. PBMCs intended for TCR sequencing were frozen in liquid nitrogen and were later thawed in a 37 degrees C water bath. Purity of sorted or isolated CD4+, CD8+ and CD8+ TEMRA cells was at least 90%.

The data are from a study of CD8 T cells in Susac syndrome (dated by TCRdb to about 2019). About the study as a whole: Whether CD8+ T cell activation and differentiation in Susac syndrome was antigen driven was tested using repertoire sequencing. CD8+ T cell repertoire clonality was compared between eleven to twelve healthy donors, approximately 14 Susac syndrome patients and around 15 multiple sclerosis patients. Overall study outcomes, separate from this receptor: The TCR sequencing and HLA analysis was acknowledged to have included a relatively small number of individuals.

The CDR3, from cysteine to phenylalanine, totals 17 residues. Only the CDR3 part of the read is kept: 51 bases, read in frame from the first base. Germline trimming amounts to 0 bases on V and 4 bases on J, with 7 as the count of junction bases outside the gene matches. In the germline V gene (reference sequence), CDR1 corresponds to MNHEY and CDR2 to SMNVEV. RNA was extracted with the RNeasy kit and roughly 0.45 to 1 ug was reverse transcribed using random hexamers. TCR beta CDR3 regions were amplified with the immunoSEQ multiplex PCR assay covering 54 Vbeta and 13 Jbeta segments. PCR amplification bias was corrected by using a synthetic template baseline for primer optimization and computational correction. Per the original workflow: Reads were annotated to V, D and J genes per IMGT and analyzed with immunoSEQ Analyzer, keeping only productive sequences. To calculate clonality, Shannon entropy was normalized by log2 of the number of productive unique sequences and then subtracted from one. For each patient and control, public and private clones were evaluated among the 100 most prevalent clones. Clones were defined as Susac-specific if absent from the healthy and MS cohorts, from 1052 published viral clones and from other ImmuneACCESS disease sequences. TCRdb applied fastp at Q25 and MiXCR to the public reads, then kept only in-frame beta chains. Merged by CDR3 protein, the rows form single entries marked with the most common genes and DNA. The V and J calls follow TCRdb's processing rather than the paper's. This sample holds 250,000 to 350,000 distinct CDR3 sequences; roughly 81% were observed only once. The ten top clones hold approximately 0.11% of the sample.

The chain is made from TRBV27 and TRBJ2-1; 9 central bases correspond to TRBD2. What was sequenced was CD8+ T cells from PBMCs. The sequence was obtained from a human donor with multiple sclerosis. Read as DNA, the sequence is TGTGCCAGCAGTTTATCATACCTAGCGGGACCTTACAATGAGCAGTTCTTC. This gives the protein CASSLSYLAGPYNEQFF.